A selection of T cell receptor beta chains follows, all from one sample in a study of cytomegalovirus exposure and HLA in healthy donors. The method was immunoSEQ multiplex PCR; TCRdb's version includes in-frame clones alone and lacks a portion of them. In the table there are roughly 130,000 clones, roughly four fifths of which are singletons. Sequencing was done on a sample of PBMCs. The receptors were sampled from a male donor in good health and CMV-seropositive. Both conserved end residues are part of each CDR3. D genes are given only for firm matches. Not all rows give a size; the values are once, few, many and, for expanded clones, a class.

CDR3	DNA	size	D	V	J
CASSARLAASSYEQYF	TGTGCCAGCAGTGCCCGTTTAGCGGCGAGCTCCTACGAGCAGTACTTC	NA	NA	TRBV6-1	TRBJ2-7
CASSQVTLAGGPHEQYF	TGCGCCAGCAGCCAAGTCACCCTAGCGGGAGGGCCCCACGAGCAGTACTTC	NA	TRBD2	TRBV4-3	TRBJ2-7
CASSPRQGGRETQYF	TGTGCCAGCAGCCCAAGACAGGGAGGAAGAGAGACCCAGTACTTC	NA	NA	TRBV7-3	TRBJ2-5
CPSTLVGREVGYEQYF	TGTCCGAGCACCCTTGTGGGCCGGGAAGTAGGGTACGAGCAGTACTTC	NA	NA	TRBV9	TRBJ2-7
CASSDARQGLEGYTF	TGCGCCAGCAGCGACGCTCGACAGGGCTTGGAGGGCTACACCTTC	NA	TRBD1	TRBV5-1	TRBJ1-2
CASSLAGANYGYTF	TGTGCCAGCAGTTTAGCAGGCGCCAACTATGGCTACACCTTC	NA	NA	TRBV27	TRBJ1-2
CASSIGFTEQFF	TGTGCCAGTAGTATCGGGTTCACTGAGCAGTTCTTC	few	NA	TRBV19	TRBJ2-1
CASSLVGEPDTQYF	TGTGCCAGCAGCTTGGTTGGGGAGCCAGATACGCAGTATTTT	once	NA	TRBV5-6	TRBJ2-3
CASSLRATSSYEQYF	TGTGCCAGCAGTTTACGAGCGACCAGCTCCTACGAGCAGTACTTC	few	NA	TRBV27	TRBJ2-7
CASSQHDRFNYGYTF	TGCGCCAGCAGCCAACATGACAGGTTTAACTATGGCTACACCTTC	NA	NA	TRBV4-3	TRBJ1-2
CASSLSTPTSYEQYF	TGTGCCAGCAGTTTATCGACACCTACATCCTACGAGCAGTACTTC	NA	NA	TRBV27	TRBJ2-7
CASGGQGATYEQYF	TGTGCCAGCGGGGGACAGGGGGCGACCTACGAGCAGTACTTC	NA	TRBD1	TRBV6-6	TRBJ2-7
CASTKTLLAGVLTASGQYF	TGTGCCAGCACCAAGACCCTGCTAGCGGGAGTATTGACGGCCTCAGGGCAGTACTTC	NA	TRBD2	TRBV7-2	TRBJ2-7
CASRPRDRSTEAFF	TGTGCCAGTAGACCCAGGGACAGGAGCACTGAAGCTTTCTTT	NA	TRBD1	TRBV19	TRBJ1-1
CASRPGIRLNTEAFF	TGTGCCAGCAGGCCCGGGATTCGGCTGAACACTGAAGCTTTCTTT	NA	NA	TRBV6-5	TRBJ1-1
CARSWGLSTDTQYF	TGTGCCAGAAGCTGGGGACTGAGCACAGATACGCAGTATTTT	NA	NA	TRBV5-3	TRBJ2-3
CASLWNEGEKLFF	TGTGCCAGTCTGTGGAACGAGGGTGAAAAACTGTTTTTT	NA	NA	TRBV2	TRBJ1-4
CASSLRQGTTSYNSPLHF	TGTGCCAGCAGTCTCCGACAGGGGACGACCTCCTATAATTCACCCCTCCACTTT	NA	TRBD1	TRBV27	TRBJ1-6
CASSAGSAGNTQYF	TGTGCCAGCAGTGCTGGGTCAGCAGGAAATACGCAGTATTTT	NA	NA	TRBV6-4	TRBJ2-3
CSVEEGGYGYTF	TGCAGCGTTGAAGAGGGGGGTTATGGCTACACCTTC	NA	NA	TRBV29-1	TRBJ1-2
CASRLAGGEEQYF	TGTGCCAGCCGACTAGCGGGAGGTGAGGAGCAGTACTTC	NA	TRBD2	TRBV6-5	TRBJ2-7
CASSLLTGGYNEQFF	TGTGCCAGCAGCTTACTGACAGGGGGGTACAATGAGCAGTTCTTC	NA	TRBD1	TRBV13	TRBJ2-1
CSVSDRETQYF	TGCAGTGTCAGCGATAGGGAGACCCAGTACTTC	NA	NA	TRBV20-1	TRBJ2-5
CASLSAGANGLTF	TGTGCCAGCCTGTCAGCTGGGGCCAACGGCCTGACTTTC	once	NA	TRBV6-5	TRBJ2-6
CASSDGTPGGDGYTF	TGTGCCAGCAGCGATGGAACCCCCGGGGGAGATGGCTACACCTTC	NA	NA	TRBV11-3	TRBJ1-2
CASSPQWGLIGELFF	TGCGCCAGCAGCCCCCAGTGGGGCTTGATCGGGGAGCTGTTTTTT	NA	NA	TRBV4-3	TRBJ2-2
CASSSYDRAAYGYTF	TGTGCCAGCAGCTCATATGACAGGGCGGCCTATGGCTACACCTTC	NA	TRBD1	TRBV7-2	TRBJ1-2
CASSPLETYNEQFF	TGTGCCAGCAGTCCGCTCGAGACCTACAATGAGCAGTTCTTC	NA	NA	TRBV27	TRBJ2-1
CASSLERGNYEQYF	TGCGCCAGCAGCTTGGAGCGGGGTAACTACGAGCAGTACTTC	NA	TRBD2	TRBV5-1	TRBJ2-7
CAKAPEGQRSYGYTF	TGTGCCAAAGCACCGGAGGGTCAAAGGAGCTATGGCTACACCTTC	NA	NA	TRBV7-8	TRBJ1-2
CASSFGTSSTDTQYF	TGTGCCAGCAGCTTTGGGACTAGCAGCACAGATACGCAGTATTTT	NA	TRBD2	TRBV11-3	TRBJ2-3
CAWSVSGSTDTQYF	TGTGCCTGGAGTGTATCGGGTAGCACAGATACGCAGTATTTT	once	NA	TRBV30	TRBJ2-3
CASSWGGRGASEPQHF	TGCGCCAGCAGCTGGGGGGGACGGGGGGCCTCAGAGCCCCAGCATTTT	NA	NA	TRBV5-1	TRBJ1-5
CASSQLAGGPETQYF	TGTGCCAGCAGCCAACTAGCGGGAGGGCCGGAGACCCAGTACTTC	NA	TRBD2	TRBV7-3	TRBJ2-5
CASSTSGLAGVNEQYF	TGTGCCAGTAGCACTTCGGGACTAGCGGGAGTTAACGAGCAGTACTTC	NA	TRBD2	TRBV19	TRBJ2-7
CASSFGQGAGTQYF	TGTGCCAGCAGCTTCGGACAGGGGGCGGGGACCCAGTACTTC	NA	TRBD1	TRBV7-2	TRBJ2-5
CSVERGGRATTSTDTQYF	TGCAGCGTTGAAAGGGGTGGGAGGGCTACCACTAGCACAGATACGCAGTATTTT	NA	TRBD2	TRBV29-1	TRBJ2-3
CASSLARSGTGPYEQYF	TGTGCCAGCAGCTTAGCGCGGTCGGGGACAGGGCCCTACGAGCAGTACTTC	NA	TRBD1	TRBV7-6	TRBJ2-7
CASSLLASNEQFF	TGTGCCAGCAGTTTATTGGCCAGCAATGAGCAGTTCTTC	NA	NA	TRBV27	TRBJ2-1
CASSLRESYNEQFF	TGTGCCAGCAGTTTACGCGAGTCCTACAATGAGCAGTTCTTC	NA	NA	TRBV28	TRBJ2-1
CASSLRPRGDEQFF	TGCGCCAGCAGCTTGAGACCGCGGGGCGATGAGCAGTTCTTC	NA	NA	TRBV5-1	TRBJ2-1
CASSVAPYRDGHEQYF	TGTGCCAGCAGCGTAGCCCCTTACAGGGACGGCCACGAGCAGTACTTC	NA	NA	TRBV9	TRBJ2-7